The 27 T cell receptor beta chains presented below share a single source sample, sequenced in a study of neurological immune-mediated disorders. Time point meaning: longitudinal time-point 2. A single record per CDR3 protein comes from TCRdb applying MiXCR to the 5' RACE reads. Among about 33,000 distinct CDR3 sequences listed, around 13% were seen once. The sample taken for sequencing was PBMCs. The receptors were sampled from a middle-aged woman in good health.

This clonotype was seen ten or more times. This chain uses TRBV5-1 with TRBJ1-2, with D possibly matching TRBD1 (5 bases). This CDR3 spans 13 amino acids. Trimming shortened V by 4 bases and J by 6 bases, and 13 bases separated the two germline ends. Germline V gene data show CDR1 as SGHRS and CDR2 as YFSETQ. Written as DNA, the CDR3 is TGCGCCAGCAGCCCGCAGGGTTGGGATGGCTACACCTTC. The encoded protein is CASSPQGWDGYTF.

J is TRBJ2-1 and V is TRBV29-1; TRBD1 might be the D (5 bases). Between the trimmed V and J ends, which lost 7 bases and 8 bases, there was a span of 18 bases. The germline V gene has CDR1 SQVTM and CDR2 ANQGSEA. The CDR3 sequence is 13 residues long. The CDR3 coding sequence is TGCAGCGCCCGCGCAGGGTGGACATATGAGCAGTTCTTC. Protein sequence: CSARAGWTYEQFF.

At least ten counts were recorded for this clonotype. The CDR3 is CAISARDRNNEQFF. CDR3 bases: TGTGCCATCAGTGCCCGGGACAGAAACAATGAGCAGTTCTTC. The chain employs TRBV10-3 and TRBJ2-1; 7 nucleotides agree with TRBD1. Per germline, CDR1 ENHRY and CDR2 SYGVKD. The V and J ends lost 4 bases and 5 bases, in that order; junction bases with no gene match: 5. The CDR3 length is 14 residues.

This clonotype was counted at least ten times. The junction shows a germline mismatch at one end, possibly a read error. The chain is built from TRBV20-1 and TRBJ2-3; 8 positions agree with TRBD1. Germline loops: CDR1 DFQATT, CDR2 SNEGSKA (reference sequence). There are 13 residues in the CDR3. CDR3 sequence reads: CSPSQGTGDTQYF. The CDR3 nucleotides read TGCAGTCCTAGTCAAGGGACAGGAGATACGCAGTATTTT.

This clonotype was seen at least ten times. This chain joins TRBV3-1 and TRBJ1-6; D remains ambiguous. The germline V gene encodes CDR1 LGHDT and CDR2 YNNKEL (reference sequence). V lost 2 bases and J lost 9, with 5 bases in between. This CDR3 has 12 residues. CDR3 protein: CASSQQPSPLHF. As DNA, the CDR3 is TGTGCCAGCAGCCAACAGCCTTCACCCCTCCACTTT.

This clonotype has a count of ten or more. This chain links TRBV7-8 with TRBJ2-7, with 7 bases aligning to TRBD2. The germline V gene encodes CDR1 SGHVS and CDR2 FQNEAQ. CDR3 size: 14 residues. J was trimmed by 3 bases and V by 3 bases; bases with no gene match: 5. Written as DNA, the CDR3 is TGTGCCAGCAGCTTTGGACTAGGGCTCTACGAGCAGTACTTC. Translation: CASSFGLGLYEQYF. Combining the CDR3 with reference TRBV7-8 and TRBJ2-7 gives the whole variable domain GAGVSQSPRYKVAKRGQDVALRCDPISGHVSLFWYQQALGQGPEFLTYFQNEAQLDKSGLPSDRFFAERPEGSVSTLKIQRTQQEDSAVYLCASSFGLGLYEQYFGPGTRLTVT.

This clonotype was seen ten or more times. The rearrangement joins TRBV6-5 to TRBJ2-1, with 14 bases lining up with TRBD2. V lost 5 bases and J lost 6; bases outside the gene matches: 15. CDR1 and CDR2 (germline): MNHEY, SVGAGI. This CDR3 region has 19 residues. The CDR3 reads CASSQYRMTSGGASNEQFF. The CDR3 nucleotides read TGTGCCAGCAGTCAATACCGCATGACTAGCGGGGGGGCAAGCAATGAGCAGTTCTTC.

In its sample, this clonotype was seen many times. The chain joins TRBV2 to TRBJ2-6; D unresolved. Trimming cost V 7 bases and J 2 bases, with 15 bases left between them. Germline CDR1 SNHLY, CDR2 FYNNEI. This CDR3 region has 16 residues. The CDR3 nucleotides are TGTGCCAGCACGAGCACGGTAGTCCCTGGGGCCAACGTCCTGACTTTC. Protein sequence: CASTSTVVPGANVLTF.

This clonotype came up many times. The rearrangement uses TRBV5-1 and TRBJ2-1, with 12 bases fitting TRBD2. Losses at the gene ends were 1 base for V and 5 bases for J; bases not matched to a gene: 10. The CDR3 sequence is 18 residues long. Germline V gene data show CDR1 as SGHRS and CDR2 as YFSETQ. The DNA for the CDR3 is TGCGCCAGCAGCTTGTCCCGACCGACTAGCGGGGGTCACAATGAGCAGTTCTTC. Translated, it gives CASSLSRPTSGGHNEQFF. Combining the CDR3 with reference TRBV5-1 and TRBJ2-1 gives the whole variable domain KAGVTQTPRYLIKTRGQQVTLSCSPISGHRSVSWYQQTPGQGLQFLFEYFSETQRNKGNFPGRFSGRQFSNSRSEMNVSTLELGDSALYLCASSLSRPTSGGHNEQFFGPGTRLTVL.

This clonotype showed up many times. This chain joins TRBV7-2 and TRBJ1-2; D call uncertain. The germline gives CDR1 SGHTA, CDR2 FQGNSA. This CDR3 region has 13 residues. Trimming removed 3 bases at V and 8 bases at J, with 13 bases between. CDR3 region: CASSLDRVGGYTF. CDR3 coding DNA: TGTGCCAGCAGCTTGGACCGCGTCGGCGGCTACACCTTC.

This clonotype has ten or more counts. The CDR3 nucleotides are TGCGCCAGCAGCCAAGGTCTGGGGTCCGAGCAGTACTTC. Residues: CASSQGLGSEQYF. V usage is TRBV4-3 and J usage is TRBJ2-7; D is undetermined. CDR1 LGHNA and CDR2 YSLEER come from the germline V gene. V was trimmed by 1 base and J by 6 bases, leaving 10 bases between them. This CDR3 contains 13 residues.

In this sample, this clonotype turned up a few times. The rearrangement uses TRBV12-5 and TRBJ2-2, with D possibly TRBD1 on 5 matching bases. Trimming took off 3 bases at V and 3 bases at J, with 11 bases between the two ends. This CDR3 comprises 15 residues. Germline CDR1 is LGHNT and CDR2 is FRNRAP. DNA of the CDR3: TGTGCTAGTGGTTTCGCCAGGGCGGACACCGGGGAGCTGTTTTTT. Amino acids: CASGFARADTGELFF.

This clonotype is medium-sized in the sample. The CDR3 nucleotides are TGCGCCAGCAGCTCCCAAGGACTAGCGGGGGTAAACTCCTACAATGAGCAGTTCTTC. It specifies CASSSQGLAGVNSYNEQFF. V and J are TRBV5-1 and TRBJ2-1; 13 bases map to TRBD2. With V trimmed by 3 bases and J by 0 bases, 9 bases remained unmatched. Germline CDR1 reads SGHRS; CDR2 reads YFSETQ. CDR3 length equals 19 residues.

This clonotype was detected many times. The V gene is TRBV5-1, the J gene TRBJ2-5; D not resolved. V shed 4 bases and J shed 2 bases, with 12 bases lying between them. Germline CDR1 reads SGHRS; CDR2 reads YFSETQ. The CDR3 is 14 amino acids. In nucleotides, the CDR3 is TGCGCCAGCAGCCCCGGACGGCCTCAAGAGACCCAGTACTTC. Amino acids: CASSPGRPQETQYF. The full variable domain, in which reference TRBV5-1 and TRBJ2-5 provide the parts outside the CDR3, is KAGVTQTPRYLIKTRGQQVTLSCSPISGHRSVSWYQQTPGQGLQFLFEYFSETQRNKGNFPGRFSGRQFSNSRSEMNVSTLELGDSALYLCASSPGRPQETQYFGPGTRLLVL.

Relative to its sample, this clonotype is medium-sized. The chain has TRBV24-1 and TRBJ1-6; TRBD1 is a possible D gene (6 bases). Trimming stripped 5 bases from V and 10 bases from J, with 11 bases between. This CDR3 contains 13 residues. From germline, CDR1 is KGHDR and CDR2 SFDVKD. In DNA, the CDR3 is TGTGCCACCAGTGGGGGGGCTCGGTCACCCCTCCACTTT. Its translation is CATSGGARSPLHF.

V usage is TRBV5-1 and J usage is TRBJ2-7; the D gene is possibly TRBD2 (7 bases). The germline V gene has CDR1 SGHRS and CDR2 YFSETQ. The germline V and J ends were trimmed by 0 bases and 5 bases, with 12 bases remaining between them. There are 14 residues in the CDR3. In DNA form, the CDR3 reads TGCGCCAGCAGCTTGGAGGGGGGGGCCGACGAGCAGTACTTC. Translating it yields CASSLEGGADEQYF.

The sample holds many counts of this clonotype. The chain joins TRBV6-5 to TRBJ1-6; TRBD1 matches 10 bases. The length of the CDR3 is 16 residues. Germline CDR1 reads MNHEY; CDR2 reads SVGAGI. Losses at the gene ends were 5 bases for V and 7 bases for J; bases not matched to a gene: 8. CDR3 nucleotide sequence: TGTGCCAGCAGTCCGGACAGGGGGATTCTGAATTCACCCCTCCACTTT. Residues: CASSPDRGILNSPLHF.

By sample share, this clonotype is medium-sized. V gene TRBV27 combines with J gene TRBJ2-3; D uncertain. V lost 6 bases and J lost 2, with 9 bases in between. This CDR3 has 13 residues. CDR1 MNHEY and CDR2 SMNVEV come from the germline V gene (reference sequence). This chain's CDR3 is CASRVWVTDTQYF. CDR3 sequence (DNA): TGTGCCAGCAGGGTTTGGGTCACAGATACGCAGTATTTT.

This clonotype has a handful of counts. The chain carries TRBV6-2 or TRBV6-3 and TRBJ1-1; 7 positions match TRBD1. The germline V gene encodes CDR1 MNHEY and CDR2 SVGEGT. V was pared by 7 bases and J by 0 bases, with 5 bases of the junction left unmatched. This CDR3 comprises 14 residues. The CDR3 DNA follows: TGTGCCAGCACCCAAGGGGGCATGAACACTGAAGCTTTCTTT. It codes for CASTQGGMNTEAFF.

This clonotype showed up many times. This rearrangement joins TRBV7-8 to TRBJ2-4; 9 nucleotides align to TRBD2. Germline V gene data show CDR1 as SGHVS and CDR2 as FQNEAQ. The CDR3 runs to 17 residues. Trimming removed 5 bases from V and 2 bases from J; junction bases left unmatched: 10. Here the CDR3 DNA reads TGTGCCAGCAGCCCACTGACTAGCGGATACTCCAAAAACATTCAGTACTTC. The encoded protein is CASSPLTSGYSKNIQYF.

This clonotype is medium-sized by share. The chain couples TRBV12-3 or TRBV12-4 to TRBJ1-2; no definite D call. Trimming pared 6 bases from V and 6 bases from J, leaving 11 bases between. The CDR3 has 12 residues. This chain's CDR3 is CASRIQANGYTF. CDR3 DNA sequence: TGTGCCAGCAGGATTCAGGCAAATGGCTACACCTTC.

This clonotype was seen at least ten times. This rearrangement joins TRBV20-1 to TRBJ1-1, with D perhaps matching TRBD1 (6 bases). The CDR3 is 12 residues long. V gave up 6 bases and J gave up 8 bases, with 16 bases separating them. The germline V gene has CDR1 DFQATT and CDR2 SNEGSKA (reference sequence). CDR3 region: CSARGGLGEAFF. The CDR3, as DNA: TGCAGTGCGAGGGGGGGGCTAGGGGAAGCTTTCTTT.

V gene TRBV6-2 or TRBV6-3 combines with J gene TRBJ2-7; D is perhaps TRBD2 (5 bases). Germline V lookup: CDR1 MNHEY, CDR2 SVGEGT. The V end lost 8 bases, the J end lost 0 bases, and 8 bases lay between the germline ends. The CDR3 is 12 residues long. CDR3 sequence: CASGLSSYEQYF. In nucleotides, the CDR3 is TGTGCCAGCGGACTGAGCTCCTACGAGCAGTACTTC.

This clonotype was recorded at least ten times. The CDR3 is CASSVSGGLGEQYF. Written as DNA, the CDR3 is TGCGCCAGCAGCGTAAGTGGGGGCCTAGGCGAGCAGTACTTC. The chain uses TRBV5-1 and TRBJ2-7; a possible D gene is TRBD1 (6 bases). Germline V gene data show CDR1 as SGHRS and CDR2 as YFSETQ. CDR3 length: 14 amino acids. V dropped 4 bases and J dropped 6 bases, with 17 bases sitting between them.

This clonotype was found a few times. This chain links TRBV4-2 with TRBJ2-7, with 8 bases identical to TRBD2. Trimming at V came to 1 base and at J to 2 bases, leaving 13 bases not matched to a gene. The germline V gene encodes CDR1 LGHNA and CDR2 YNFKEQ. This CDR3 region has 18 residues. The CDR3 bases are TGTGCCAGCAGCCAAGCTTCTGGGGCAGCGGGGGTTCCCTACGAGCAGTACTTC. It translates to CASSQASGAAGVPYEQYF.

By proportion, this clonotype is medium-sized. The CDR3 here is CAISEAKRSANTGELFF. Here the CDR3 DNA reads TGTGCCATCAGTGAGGCAAAGAGATCCGCGAACACCGGGGAGCTGTTTTTT. The chain links TRBV10-3 to TRBJ2-2; D remains unclear. Trimming shortened V by 2 bases and J by 0 bases, and 13 bases separated the two germline ends. Germline V gives CDR1 ENHRY, CDR2 SYGVKD. The CDR3 extends over 17 amino acids.

There are a few counts of this clonotype. The chain links TRBV4-3 to TRBJ2-1, with D perhaps being TRBD1 or TRBD2 (5 bases each). V lost 1 base to trimming and J lost 5 bases, with 12 bases between them. The CDR3 totals 15 residues. The germline gives CDR1 LGHNA, CDR2 YSLEER. CDR3 nucleotides: TGCGCCAGCAGCCAAGGAGGGGACCGTAACAATGAGCAGTTCTTC. Translated: CASSQGGDRNNEQFF.